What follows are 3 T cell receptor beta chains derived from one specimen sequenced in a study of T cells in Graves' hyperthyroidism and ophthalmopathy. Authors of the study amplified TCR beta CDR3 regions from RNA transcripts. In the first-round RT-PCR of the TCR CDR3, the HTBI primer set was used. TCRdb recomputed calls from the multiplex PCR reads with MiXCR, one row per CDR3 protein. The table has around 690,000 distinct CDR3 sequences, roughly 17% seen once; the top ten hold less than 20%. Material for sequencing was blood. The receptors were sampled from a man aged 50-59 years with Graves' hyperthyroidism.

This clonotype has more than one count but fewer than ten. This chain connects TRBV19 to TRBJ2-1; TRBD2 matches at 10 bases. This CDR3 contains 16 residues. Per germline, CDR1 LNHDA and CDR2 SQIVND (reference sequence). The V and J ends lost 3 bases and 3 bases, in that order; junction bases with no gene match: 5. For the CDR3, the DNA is TGTGCCAGTAGTATCACCGGGACTAGCGTCTACAATGAGCAGTTCTTC. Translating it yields CASSITGTSVYNEQFF.

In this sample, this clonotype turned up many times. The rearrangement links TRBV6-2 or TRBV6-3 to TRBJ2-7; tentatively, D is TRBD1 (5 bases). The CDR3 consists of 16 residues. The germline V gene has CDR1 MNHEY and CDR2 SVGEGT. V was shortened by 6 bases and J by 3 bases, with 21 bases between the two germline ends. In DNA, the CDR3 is TGTGCCAGCAGGGGGCTTTCTTCCCCATTACTCTACGAGCAGTACTTC. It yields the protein CASRGLSSPLLYEQYF.

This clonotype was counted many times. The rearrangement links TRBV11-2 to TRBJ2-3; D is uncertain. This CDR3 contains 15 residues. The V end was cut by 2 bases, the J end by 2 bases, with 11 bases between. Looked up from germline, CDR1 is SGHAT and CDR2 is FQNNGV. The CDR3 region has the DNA TGTGCCAGCAGCTTATTCGGCGGATACACAGATACGCAGTATTTT. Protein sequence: CASSLFGGYTDTQYF.